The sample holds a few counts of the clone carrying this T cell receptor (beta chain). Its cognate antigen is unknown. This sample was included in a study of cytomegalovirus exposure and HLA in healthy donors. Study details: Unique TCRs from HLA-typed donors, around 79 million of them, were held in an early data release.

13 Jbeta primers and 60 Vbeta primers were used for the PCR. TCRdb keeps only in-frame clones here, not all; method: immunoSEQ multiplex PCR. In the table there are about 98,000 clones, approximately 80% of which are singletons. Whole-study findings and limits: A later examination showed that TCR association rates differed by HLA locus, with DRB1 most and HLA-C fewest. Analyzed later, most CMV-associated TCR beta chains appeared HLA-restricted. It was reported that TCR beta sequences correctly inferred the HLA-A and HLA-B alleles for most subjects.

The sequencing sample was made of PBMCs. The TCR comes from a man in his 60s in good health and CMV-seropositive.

The DNA for the CDR3 is TGTGCCAGCGGGGAGACTAGCGGGGGCCTGGATACGCAGTATTTT. It encodes CASGETSGGLDTQYF. V gene TRBV6-4 combines with J gene TRBJ2-3; TRBD2 agrees at 12 bases. Germline CDR1 MRHNA, CDR2 SNTAGT. Germline trimming cut 8 bases from V and 6 bases from J; bases unmatched to any gene: 9. The CDR3 contains 15 residues.